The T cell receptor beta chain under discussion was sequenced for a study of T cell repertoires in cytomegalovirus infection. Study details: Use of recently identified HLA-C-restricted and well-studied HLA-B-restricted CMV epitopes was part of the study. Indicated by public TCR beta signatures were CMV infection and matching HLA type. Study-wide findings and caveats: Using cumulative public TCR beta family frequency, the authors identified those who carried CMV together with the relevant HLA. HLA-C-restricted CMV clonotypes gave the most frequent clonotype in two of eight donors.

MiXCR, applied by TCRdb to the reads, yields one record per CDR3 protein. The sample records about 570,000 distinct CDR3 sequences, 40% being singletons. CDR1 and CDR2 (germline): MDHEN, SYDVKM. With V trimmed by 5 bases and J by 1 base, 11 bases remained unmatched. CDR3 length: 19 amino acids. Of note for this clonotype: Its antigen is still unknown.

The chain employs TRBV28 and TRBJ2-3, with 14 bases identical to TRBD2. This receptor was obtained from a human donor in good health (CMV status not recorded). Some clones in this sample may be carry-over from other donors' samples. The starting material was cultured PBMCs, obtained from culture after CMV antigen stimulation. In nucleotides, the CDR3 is TGTGCCAGCAGTCCGAGACTAGCGGGGGGGCCGTGGCGCACAGATACGCAGTATTTT. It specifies CASSPRLAGGPWRTDTQYF.